The 2 T cell receptor beta chains in this list originate from one sample, sequenced in a study of blood T cell repertoires in COVID-19 (dated by TCRdb to 2018 to 2021). Library generation was performed with the immunoSEQ multiplex PCR assay. TCRdb carries this immuneACCESS record with in-frame sequences only. Its versions omit some clonotypes, under half of them owing to an unresolved V gene in the studies checked, with the rest unexplained. The sample table lists tens of thousands of clones, roughly 89% of them with a count of one. The top ten constitute approximately 28% of the sample. Material for sequencing was peripheral blood. These receptors came from a woman older than 75 with acute or convalescent COVID-19.

The chain employs TRBV5-6 and TRBJ2-7, with TRBD2 matching 8 bases. With V trimmed by 4 bases and J by 2 bases, 11 bases remained unmatched. Germline CDR1 and CDR2: SGHDT and YYEEEE. The CDR3 is 16 amino acids. The CDR3 nucleotides read TGTGCCAGCAGCCGAGGACTAGCTCGGGCCGCCTACGAGCAGTACTTC. It encodes CASSRGLARAAYEQYF.

The rearrangement joins TRBV4-1 to TRBJ1-2, with D uncertain. The germline V gene has CDR1 MGHRA and CDR2 YSYEKL. The CDR3 has 16 residues. The germline V and J ends were trimmed by 0 bases and 1 base, with 12 bases remaining between them. The CDR3 DNA sequence: TGCGCCAGCAGCCAAGATGGCCCTCCCGATAACTATGGCTACACCTTC. Translated: CASSQDGPPDNYGYTF.